The rows below give T cell receptor beta chains drawn from one sample of a study of T cells in Graves' hyperthyroidism and ophthalmopathy. TCRdb recomputed calls from the multiplex PCR reads with MiXCR, one row per CDR3 protein. The sample lists about 700,000 distinct CDR3 sequences, about 45% seen once, with approximately 6.8% in the top ten. The material sequenced was peripheral blood or thyroid tissue (not recorded which). The origin of the receptors is an adult man with Graves' disease, either hyperthyroidism or ophthalmopathy (not recorded which). CDR3s include the opening cysteine and the closing phenylalanine or tryptophan. D genes are given only for firm matches. The size of a clone is reported for some rows only, either as once, few or many, or as a class for expanded clones.

TRBD1	TRBV2	few	TRBJ2-5	CASSTTSQGDLQETQYF	TGTGCCAGCAGTACCACCTCACAGGGGGATCTACAAGAGACCCAGTACTTC
TRBD1	TRBV7-9	many	TRBJ2-7	CASSLVGQGLHEQYF	TGTGCCAGCAGCTTAGTCGGACAGGGACTGCACGAGCAGTACTTC
TRBD2	TRBV24-1	NA	TRBJ2-7	CAISEGTSGGRDEQYF	TGTGCCATCAGTGAGGGGACTAGCGGGGGGCGCGACGAGCAGTACTTC
NA	TRBV5-1	few	TRBJ2-2	CASRSDNTGELFF	TGCGCCAGCAGATCCGACAACACCGGGGAGCTGTTTTTT
NA	TRBV24-1	many	TRBJ1-2	CATSDLQGNYGYTF	TGTGCCACCAGTGATTTGCAGGGGAACTATGGCTACACCTTC
NA	TRBV10-3	NA	TRBJ1-3	CASSKESGNTIYF	TGTGCCAGCTCCAAGGAGTCTGGAAACACCATATATTTT
NA	TRBV7-8	few	TRBJ1-6	CASSSYRDNSPLHF	TGTGCCAGCAGCTCTTACAGGGATAATTCACCCCTCCACTTT
NA	TRBV7-9	many	TRBJ2-7	CASSLYRGHEQYF	TGTGCCAGCAGCTTATATAGGGGACACGAGCAGTACTTC
NA	TRBV7-8	many	TRBJ2-5	CASSLAEVQETQYF	TGTGCCAGCAGCTTAGCGGAGGTTCAAGAGACCCAGTACTTC
TRBD1	TRBV7-2	NA	TRBJ1-1	CASSLEGGGHTEAFF	TGTGCCAGCAGCTTAGAAGGGGGCGGGCACACTGAAGCTTTCTTT
NA	TRBV10-2	many	TRBJ1-6	CASSYARENSPLHF	TGCGCCAGCAGCTATGCCAGGGAGAATTCACCCCTCCACTTT
NA	TRBV20-1	NA	TRBJ2-7	CSAAPLGYAYEQYF	TGCAGTGCCGCACCCCTCGGCTACGCCTACGAGCAGTACTTC
NA	TRBV25-1	NA	TRBJ1-6	CASVGGEHSPLHF	TGTGCCAGCGTAGGAGGGGAGCATTCACCCCTCCACTTT
NA	TRBV7-8	few	TRBJ1-1	CASSTMGNTEAFF	TGTGCCAGCAGCACTATGGGGAACACTGAAGCTTTCTTT
NA	TRBV20-1	NA	TRBJ1-2	CSARMEINYGYTF	TGCAGTGCTAGGATGGAGATAAACTATGGCTACACCTTC
TRBD1	TRBV7-9	NA	TRBJ1-2	CASSWSGTGPHYGYTF	TGTGCCAGCAGCTGGTCCGGGACAGGGCCCCACTATGGCTACACCTTC
NA	TRBV10-3	NA	TRBJ1-1	CAISESGHTEAFF	TGTGCCATCAGTGAGTCAGGGCATACTGAAGCTTTCTTT
NA	TRBV24-1	few	TRBJ1-5	CASSEMILKVNSNQPQHF	TGTGCCAGCAGTGAAATGATTTTGAAGGTTAATAGCAATCAGCCCCAGCATTTT
NA	TRBV7-9	NA	TRBJ1-1	CASSLAGIGTEAFF	TGTGCCAGCAGCTTAGCAGGGATCGGCACTGAAGCTTTCTTT
NA	TRBV9	few	TRBJ1-1	CASSPSIQGGGDTEAFF	TGTGCCAGCAGCCCTAGCATACAGGGCGGTGGCGACACTGAAGCTTTCTTT
NA	TRBV29-1	many	TRBJ2-7	CSVREYLSYEQYF	TGCAGCGTTAGAGAATACCTTTCCTACGAGCAGTACTTC
TRBD2	TRBV10-3	many	TRBJ2-2	CAISEREGRELFF	TGTGCCATCAGTGAAAGGGAGGGCCGGGAGCTGTTTTTT
NA	TRBV10-3	few	TRBJ1-4	CASRKPWDENEKLFF	TGTGCCAGCCGTAAGCCCTGGGACGAAAATGAAAAACTGTTTTTT
NA	TRBV20-1	NA	TRBJ1-2	CSARVPEDVYGYTF	TGCAGTGCTAGAGTCCCGGAGGACGTATATGGCTACACCTTC
TRBD1	TRBV2	NA	TRBJ1-2	CASRQGQGNYGYTF	TGTGCCAGCAGACAAGGACAGGGGAACTATGGCTACACCTTC
NA	TRBV24-1	NA	TRBJ1-4	CATSSQTLGNEKLFF	TGTGCCACCAGCAGCCAAACACTCGGCAATGAAAAACTGTTTTTT
TRBD1	TRBV6-4	NA	TRBJ1-2	CASSDIRADRGDYGYTF	TGTGCCAGCAGTGACATTCGTGCGGACAGGGGGGACTATGGCTACACCTTC
NA	TRBV7-9	NA	TRBJ1-2	CASSLVGSNYGYTF	TGTGCCAGCAGCTTGGTGGGGTCCAACTATGGCTACACCTTC
NA	TRBV10-3	once	TRBJ2-2	CAISESGENTGELFF	TGTGCCATCAGTGAGTCGGGGGAGAACACCGGGGAGCTGTTTTTT
TRBD1	TRBV5-1	NA	TRBJ1-2	CASSRQGAEDGYTF	TGCGCCAGCAGCCGACAGGGGGCGGAGGATGGCTACACCTTC
NA	TRBV25-1	few	TRBJ1-1	CASSGEGRGRNTEAFF	TGTGCCAGCAGTGGAGAGGGTCGGGGACGAAACACTGAAGCTTTCTTT
TRBD2	TRBV24-1	NA	TRBJ2-7	CATSDLGTSGAYEQYF	TGTGCCACCAGTGACCTCGGGACTAGCGGAGCCTACGAGCAGTACTTC
TRBD1	TRBV5-1	NA	TRBJ1-1	CASSIGQGQRMNTEAFF	TGCGCCAGCAGCATCGGACAGGGGCAGAGAATGAACACTGAAGCTTTCTTT
NA	TRBV6-6	few	TRBJ2-7	CASSYSKDPGEIKQYF	TGTGCCAGCAGTTACTCGAAGGATCCTGGGGAGATCAAGCAGTACTTC
TRBD1	TRBV7-9	NA	TRBJ1-1	CASSLANRGDTEAFF	TGTGCCAGCAGCTTAGCGAACAGGGGGGACACTGAAGCTTTCTTT
TRBD1	TRBV19	NA	TRBJ2-2	CASTPYGTGTAGELFF	TGTGCCAGTACCCCGTATGGGACAGGGACCGCCGGGGAGCTGTTTTTT
TRBD1	TRBV2	NA	TRBJ2-5	CASRGGQADETQYF	TGTGCCAGCAGGGGGGGACAGGCCGACGAGACCCAGTACTTC
NA	TRBV12-3/TRBV12-4	NA	TRBJ1-5	CASSTAGAGSNQPQHF	TGTGCCAGCAGTACAGCGGGGGCAGGTAGCAATCAGCCCCAGCATTTT